A selection of T cell receptor beta chains follows, all from one sample in a study of T cell repertoires in cytomegalovirus infection. TCRdb reanalysed the reads using MiXCR and keeps one entry per CDR3 protein. The table records more than 35,000 distinct CDR3 sequences, 52% of them present only once. Antigen specificity for these receptors is unknown. The material was CD8+ T cells from cultured PBMCs, obtained from culture after CMV antigen stimulation. The receptors were gathered from a human donor in good health (CMV status not recorded). Some clones in this sample may be carry-over from other donors' samples. CDR3s include the opening cysteine and the closing phenylalanine or tryptophan. The order of the fields is CDR3 DNA, CDR3 protein, V gene, D gene, J gene, clone size. A D gene is named only where the DNA matches it firmly. The size entry is marked missing in some rows and otherwise reads once, few, many or a size class.

CDR3 DNA: TGTGCCACCAGGCCCGGGGGAGCAACTAATGAAAAACTGTTTTTT
CDR3 protein: CATRPGGATNEKLFF
V gene: TRBV6-5
D gene: .
J gene: TRBJ1-4
clone size: once

CDR3 DNA: TGTGCCAGCAGTCGACCAACAGCTCCCTACGAGCAGTACTTC
CDR3 protein: CASSRPTAPYEQYF
V gene: TRBV12-3/TRBV12-4
D gene: .
J gene: TRBJ2-7
clone size: .

CDR3 DNA: TGTGCCAGCAGTTACTACACCAGGGAAGACGGGGGTGGCTATGGCTACACCTTC
CDR3 protein: CASSYYTREDGGGYGYTF
V gene: TRBV6-8
D gene: .
J gene: TRBJ1-2
clone size: .

CDR3 DNA: TGTGCCAGCAGCCTGGGGGCTAACCTACGAGAGCAGTACTTC
CDR3 protein: CASSLGANLREQYF
V gene: TRBV27
D gene: .
J gene: TRBJ2-7
clone size: .

CDR3 DNA: TGTGCCAGCAGCCTTCCTCGGGACAGTGGATACAATGAGCAGTTCTTC
CDR3 protein: CASSLPRDSGYNEQFF
V gene: TRBV7-6
D gene: TRBD1
J gene: TRBJ2-1
clone size: .

CDR3 DNA: TGTGCCAGCAGCTTAGTGGATTTACAGAACGTACAGCCCCAGCATTTT
CDR3 protein: CASSLVDLQNVQPQHF
V gene: TRBV7-9
D gene: .
J gene: TRBJ1-5
clone size: many

CDR3 DNA: TGCGCCAGCAGCCAAGACGGCAGCGCGGTCACTGAAGCTTTCTTT
CDR3 protein: CASSQDGSAVTEAFF
V gene: TRBV4-3
D gene: .
J gene: TRBJ1-1
clone size: .

CDR3 DNA: TGTGCCAGCAGGGGTTGGGACCGCCTGGAGCAGTACTTC
CDR3 protein: CASRGWDRLEQYF
V gene: TRBV28
D gene: .
J gene: TRBJ2-7
clone size: .

CDR3 DNA: TGTGCCAGCAGTGCCGGACAGGGGCGTGGAAGCGCTGAAGCTTTCTTT
CDR3 protein: CASSAGQGRGSAEAFF
V gene: TRBV27
D gene: TRBD1
J gene: TRBJ1-1
clone size: .

CDR3 DNA: TGTGCCAGCAGCAAAAGGGGGGGACTAGCGGGGGACAATGAGCAGTTCTTC
CDR3 protein: CASSKRGGLAGDNEQFF
V gene: TRBV7-9
D gene: TRBD2
J gene: TRBJ2-1
clone size: .

CDR3 DNA: TGTGCCAGCAGCTTAGCGTCTCCCGGCACCGGGGAGCTGTTTTTT
CDR3 protein: CASSLASPGTGELFF
V gene: TRBV7-8
D gene: .
J gene: TRBJ2-2
clone size: .

CDR3 DNA: TGCGCCAGCCGGAGGCGGGAGGGGACTGAAGCTTTCTTT
CDR3 protein: CASRRREGTEAFF
V gene: TRBV10-2
D gene: .
J gene: TRBJ1-1
clone size: .

CDR3 DNA: TGTGCCAGCAGCCCCACCGCGGAGGGCGATGAGCAGTTCTTC
CDR3 protein: CASSPTAEGDEQFF
V gene: TRBV6-1
D gene: .
J gene: TRBJ2-1
clone size: few

CDR3 DNA: TGTGCCAGCAAAGGAGGGGGCCGCTACAATGAGCAGTTCTTC
CDR3 protein: CASKGGGRYNEQFF
V gene: TRBV28
D gene: .
J gene: TRBJ2-1
clone size: few

CDR3 DNA: TGTGCCAGCAGCCAAGATAAGAGCGGATCCTACGAGCAGTACTTC
CDR3 protein: CASSQDKSGSYEQYF
V gene: TRBV4-2
D gene: .
J gene: TRBJ2-7
clone size: few

CDR3 DNA: TGTGCCAGCAGTTTAAATGAGGGGACAGGGGACGTTCAATCCTACGAGCAGTACTTC
CDR3 protein: CASSLNEGTGDVQSYEQYF
V gene: TRBV28
D gene: TRBD1
J gene: TRBJ2-7
clone size: .

CDR3 DNA: TGTGCCAGCTCACCCGGGGGTTCGGCCAACTATGGCTACACCTTC
CDR3 protein: CASSPGGSANYGYTF
V gene: TRBV18
D gene: .
J gene: TRBJ1-2
clone size: once

CDR3 DNA: TGTGCCAGCAGTTCCCCTAGCGGGGGGGACCACGAGCAGTACTTC
CDR3 protein: CASSSPSGGDHEQYF
V gene: TRBV6-5
D gene: TRBD2
J gene: TRBJ2-7
clone size: .

CDR3 DNA: TGTGCCAGCAGTGAATTCTGGAGACAAACAGACACCATATATTTT
CDR3 protein: CASSEFWRQTDTIYF
V gene: TRBV6-6
D gene: .
J gene: TRBJ1-3
clone size: .

CDR3 DNA: TGTGCCAGCAGCCACCTGCAAGAGGGGCCCGTGGAAGCTTTCTTT
CDR3 protein: CASSHLQEGPVEAFF
V gene: TRBV12-3/TRBV12-4
D gene: .
J gene: TRBJ1-1
clone size: .

CDR3 DNA: TGTGCCAGCAGTTGGGATTACAATCAGCCCCAGCATTTT
CDR3 protein: CASSWDYNQPQHF
V gene: TRBV6-1
D gene: .
J gene: TRBJ1-5
clone size: few

CDR3 DNA: TGTGCCAGCAGCACCGGGACAGGGGCTCTTCTCAATGAGCAGTTCTTC
CDR3 protein: CASSTGTGALLNEQFF
V gene: TRBV7-2
D gene: TRBD1
J gene: TRBJ2-1
clone size: .

CDR3 DNA: TGTGCCAGCAGCTTTAGCGCGAGCTCCTACAATGAGCAGTTCTTC
CDR3 protein: CASSFSASSYNEQFF
V gene: TRBV7-8
D gene: .
J gene: TRBJ2-1
clone size: .

CDR3 DNA: TGCAGTGCTAGAGATTACAGGGGGAGCTCCTACGAGCAGTACTTC
CDR3 protein: CSARDYRGSSYEQYF
V gene: TRBV20-1
D gene: TRBD1
J gene: TRBJ2-7
clone size: .

CDR3 DNA: TGCAGCGGAACCAGGGGGGCCTACGAGCAGTACTTC
CDR3 protein: CSGTRGAYEQYF
V gene: TRBV29-1
D gene: .
J gene: TRBJ2-7
clone size: .

CDR3 DNA: TGTGCCAGCAGTTACAGGGGAATATACAATGAGCAGTTCTTC
CDR3 protein: CASSYRGIYNEQFF
V gene: TRBV27
D gene: TRBD1
J gene: TRBJ2-1
clone size: .

CDR3 DNA: TGTGCCAGCAGCTCCCAAGGCAGCACAGATACGCAGTATTTT
CDR3 protein: CASSSQGSTDTQYF
V gene: TRBV5-3
D gene: .
J gene: TRBJ2-3
clone size: .

CDR3 DNA: TGTGCCAGCAGTTTATCGAGATCTGGTCTTCAGCCCCAGCATTTT
CDR3 protein: CASSLSRSGLQPQHF
V gene: TRBV27
D gene: .
J gene: TRBJ1-5
clone size: few

CDR3 DNA: TGTGCCAGCAGCTTAAGCCATGACCTAAAAGACTATGGCTACACCTTC
CDR3 protein: CASSLSHDLKDYGYTF
V gene: TRBV7-9
D gene: .
J gene: TRBJ1-2
clone size: once

CDR3 DNA: TGTGCCAGCACTCATGGACTGTCTCTGGACTTATTTGAAGCTTTCTTT
CDR3 protein: CASTHGLSLDLFEAFF
V gene: TRBV2
D gene: .
J gene: TRBJ1-1
clone size: .

CDR3 DNA: TGTGCCAGCAGCCAGGGACAGGGGGCGCCTGAAGCTTTCTTT
CDR3 protein: CASSQGQGAPEAFF
V gene: TRBV7-2
D gene: TRBD1
J gene: TRBJ1-1
clone size: few

CDR3 DNA: TGTGCCAGCACCTCCCGGGCGGGGGGCGATCAGCCCCAGCATTTT
CDR3 protein: CASTSRAGGDQPQHF
V gene: TRBV12-3/TRBV12-4
D gene: .
J gene: TRBJ1-5
clone size: .

CDR3 DNA: TGTGCCAGTAGTCTCGGACTAGCGGGAGAGCAGTACTTC
CDR3 protein: CASSLGLAGEQYF
V gene: TRBV19
D gene: TRBD2
J gene: TRBJ2-7
clone size: .

CDR3 DNA: TGTGCCAGCAGTCCCTCGGATCAGGGGTTCAACACTGAAGCTTTCTTT
CDR3 protein: CASSPSDQGFNTEAFF
V gene: TRBV28
D gene: .
J gene: TRBJ1-1
clone size: .

CDR3 DNA: TGCAGTGCTCAGAGCGGGAGAGGGGAGACCCAGTACTTC
CDR3 protein: CSAQSGRGETQYF
V gene: TRBV20-1
D gene: TRBD2
J gene: TRBJ2-5
clone size: once

CDR3 DNA: TGTGCCACCCTCTCGTCAGGGGGTACCCTCAATGAGCAGTTCTTC
CDR3 protein: CATLSSGGTLNEQFF
V gene: TRBV12-3/TRBV12-4
D gene: TRBD1
J gene: TRBJ2-1
clone size: .

CDR3 DNA: TGTGCCAGCAGCTTAGATGGGAGAATCAATGAAAAACTGTTTTTT
CDR3 protein: CASSLDGRINEKLFF
V gene: TRBV7-9
D gene: .
J gene: TRBJ1-4
clone size: .

CDR3 DNA: TGTGCCAGCAGTTACTCGGTCAAGAGGACCAGCTCCTACAATGAGCAGTTCTTC
CDR3 protein: CASSYSVKRTSSYNEQFF
V gene: TRBV6-5
D gene: .
J gene: TRBJ2-1
clone size: .

CDR3 DNA: TGTGCCAGCAGCTCGAGGGGTGGCAATCAGCCCCAGCATTTT
CDR3 protein: CASSSRGGNQPQHF
V gene: TRBV5-5
D gene: .
J gene: TRBJ1-5
clone size: .

CDR3 DNA: TGTGCCAGCAGTTACTCGAGGTCCCTACCCGGCGAGCAGTACTTC
CDR3 protein: CASSYSRSLPGEQYF
V gene: TRBV6-6
D gene: .
J gene: TRBJ2-7
clone size: .

CDR3 DNA: TGCAGTGCTCCCGACAGGGAAGGCACAGATACGCAGTATTTT
CDR3 protein: CSAPDREGTDTQYF
V gene: TRBV20-1
D gene: TRBD1
J gene: TRBJ2-3
clone size: .

CDR3 DNA: TGTGCCAGCAGCTTCCATCTCAGGACAGGGGTTAGGTACGAGCAGTACTTC
CDR3 protein: CASSFHLRTGVRYEQYF
V gene: TRBV7-9
D gene: TRBD1
J gene: TRBJ2-7
clone size: .

CDR3 DNA: TGTGCCAGCAGTCTCCCTAGCGGGGGGGCGTTCAACAATGAGCAGTTCTTC
CDR3 protein: CASSLPSGGAFNNEQFF
V gene: TRBV12-3/TRBV12-4
D gene: TRBD2
J gene: TRBJ2-1
clone size: .

CDR3 DNA: TGTGCCAGCATCCCTCAGGCGTATGATGAGCAGTTCTTC
CDR3 protein: CASIPQAYDEQFF
V gene: TRBV7-8
D gene: .
J gene: TRBJ2-1
clone size: .

CDR3 DNA: TGTGCCAGCAGCTTAGAGGCCAGGGGGCAGTTAGATACGCAGTATTTT
CDR3 protein: CASSLEARGQLDTQYF
V gene: TRBV7-8
D gene: TRBD1
J gene: TRBJ2-3
clone size: many

CDR3 DNA: TGTGCCAGCAGCCCCCATCGGTGGCAGCCCCAGAGGGCTTTCTTT
CDR3 protein: CASSPHRWQPQRAFF
V gene: TRBV7-3
D gene: .
J gene: TRBJ1-1
clone size: many

CDR3 DNA: TGTGCCAGCAGTTCTAGGGCTCGAGAGGGCTACACCTTC
CDR3 protein: CASSSRAREGYTF
V gene: TRBV27
D gene: .
J gene: TRBJ1-2
clone size: .

CDR3 DNA: TGTGCCAGCAGTTTATCATCGGGATACGAGCAGTACTTC
CDR3 protein: CASSLSSGYEQYF
V gene: TRBV27
D gene: .
J gene: TRBJ2-7
clone size: .

CDR3 DNA: TGTGCCAGCAGTCCCATCGGGACACTTAAAAACATTCAGTACTTC
CDR3 protein: CASSPIGTLKNIQYF
V gene: TRBV12-3/TRBV12-4
D gene: .
J gene: TRBJ2-4
clone size: .

CDR3 DNA: TGTGCCAGTAGTATTTATGCGAGCAATCAGCCCCAGCATTTT
CDR3 protein: CASSIYASNQPQHF
V gene: TRBV19
D gene: .
J gene: TRBJ1-5
clone size: .

CDR3 DNA: TGTGCCAGCATCCCCCAGGGGGCGAACACCGGGGAGCTGTTTTTT
CDR3 protein: CASIPQGANTGELFF
V gene: TRBV28
D gene: TRBD1
J gene: TRBJ2-2
clone size: .

CDR3 DNA: TGCAGTGCCCTGAACGGAGGCCTGAACACCGGGGAGCTGTTTTTT
CDR3 protein: CSALNGGLNTGELFF
V gene: TRBV20-1
D gene: .
J gene: TRBJ2-2
clone size: .

CDR3 DNA: TGTGCCATTACCCTCCCCGGGAGCACAGATACGCAGTATTTT
CDR3 protein: CAITLPGSTDTQYF
V gene: TRBV5-3
D gene: .
J gene: TRBJ2-3
clone size: .

CDR3 DNA: TGTGCCAGCAGTCCGGACAGGGGATTTAGCACAGATACGCAGTATTTT
CDR3 protein: CASSPDRGFSTDTQYF
V gene: TRBV6-2/TRBV6-3
D gene: TRBD1
J gene: TRBJ2-3
clone size: .

CDR3 DNA: TGTGCCAGCAGGCGCAGAGTGGAAGATACGCAGTATTTT
CDR3 protein: CASRRRVEDTQYF
V gene: TRBV6-6
D gene: .
J gene: TRBJ2-3
clone size: .